This T cell receptor (beta chain) emerged from a study of blood T cells in healthy people across ages. Points from the study as a whole: In older individuals, TCR beta diversity per million T cells was lower, falling roughly linearly with age.

Concerning this clonotype itself: The antigen is unknown.

The second PCR ran about 6 to 12 cycles with a sample-barcoded 5' primer and J-beta primers. TCRdb re-derived calls from the 5' RACE reads in MiXCR, one entry per CDR3 protein. Seen here are some 1,500,000 distinct CDR3 sequences, approximately 43% observed once, and the top ten hold about 4%. This clonotype originated in a woman aged 18-35 years in good health. Sample: blood.

CDR3 sequence: CASSEPGSLPEAFF. The CDR3 coding sequence is TGTGCCAGCAGTGAGCCAGGGTCTCTCCCTGAAGCTTTCTTT. The chain uses TRBV25-1 and TRBJ1-1, with D perhaps matching TRBD1 (5 bases). CDR3 size: 14 residues. The V gene's germline CDR1 is MGHDK and CDR2 SYGVNS. Trimming left V 3 bases short and J 6 bases short, with 14 bases between.